This T cell receptor (beta chain) comes out of a study of T cell changes during pregnancy in multiple sclerosis. Method: immunoSEQ multiplex PCR; TCRdb's copy keeps in-frame clones and lacks some. The data hold 35,000 to 45,000 clones, with over 85% observed a single time. This specimen was CD4+ T cells from peripheral blood mononuclear cells, taken before pregnancy. The receptor comes from a female donor with multiple sclerosis, enrolled in a pregnancy study.

This chain's CDR3 is CASSSPSGLKYNEQFF. The CDR3 coding sequence is TGTGCCAGCAGCTCGCCTAGCGGCCTGAAGTACAATGAGCAGTTCTTC. The V and J genes are TRBV9 and TRBJ2-1, with 7 nucleotides matching TRBD2. The junction had 11 bases not matched to a gene; V was cut back by 4 bases and J by 4 bases. The length of the CDR3 is 16 residues. The germline V gene has CDR1 SGDLS and CDR2 YYNGEE.